The 23 T cell receptor beta chains reported below all come from one sample, sequenced in a study of CD8 T cells in ankylosing spondylitis. TCRdb called the 5' RACE reads again in MiXCR, with one record for every CDR3 protein. The sample lists about 240,000 distinct CDR3 sequences, 10% to 13% occurring once. The sample taken for sequencing was blood, either unsorted or a sorted T cell fraction (not recorded which). The receptor set was obtained from a male donor with ankylosing spondylitis or in good health (not recorded which).

Ten or more counts support this clonotype. V is TRBV20-1 and J is TRBJ2-5; D possibly corresponds to TRBD2 (5 bases). V was cut by 7 bases and J by 0 bases, with 27 bases left in between. Germline V gene lookup returns CDR1 DFQATT and CDR2 SNEGSKA (reference sequence). This CDR3 has 18 residues. The CDR3 coding sequence is TGCAGTGGCTTACTAGACTCAAGTCTTATGTCGTACCAAGAGACCCAGTACTTC. This codes for CSGLLDSSLMSYQETQYF.

Of note for this clonotype: This may arise from a read error, as a much more abundant clone is one base away. The rearrangement uses TRBV15 and TRBJ2-2; D remains ambiguous. The ends were cut back, 3 bases at V and 9 bases at J, with 11 bases in the middle. Germline CDR1 is LNHNV and CDR2 is YYDKDF (reference sequence). The CDR3 loop spans 13 amino acids. The CDR3 DNA follows: TGTGCCACCAGCAGGGCCCGTGACAGGGAGCTGTTTTTT. Translated: CATSRARDRELFF. The full variable domain, in which reference TRBV15 and TRBJ2-2 provide the parts outside the CDR3, is DAMVIQNPRYQVTQFGKPVTLSCSQTLNHNVMYWYQQKSSQAPKLLFHYYDKDFNNEADTPDNFQSRRPNTSFCFLDIRSPGLGDTAMYLCATSRARDRELFFGEGSRLTVL.

This clonotype was detected many times. The V call is TRBV5-1, the J call TRBJ2-4; D is possibly TRBD2 (5 bases). This CDR3 region has 14 residues. Germline-derived CDR1 and CDR2 are SGHRS and YFSETQ. The V end lost 4 bases, the J end lost 6 bases, and 14 bases lay between the germline ends. Written as DNA, the CDR3 is TGCGCCAGCAGCCCCGACCGAGGGAGAAACATTCAGTACTTC. Translating it yields CASSPDRGRNIQYF.

Remarks on this clonotype: With a much larger clone just one base away, this may be a read error. The chain is built from TRBV3-1 and TRBJ2-7, with TRBD1 identical over 11 bases. This CDR3 region has 14 residues. Per the germline V gene, CDR1 is LGHDT and CDR2 is YNNKEL (reference sequence). V was clipped by 4 bases and J by 9 bases; unmatched bases: 8. In DNA, the CDR3 is TGTGCCAGCAGCCGGACAGGGGGCCCGCGGGGGCAGTACTTC. It translates to CASSRTGGPRGQYF.

The rearrangement joins TRBV7-9 to TRBJ2-1; TRBD2 agrees at 9 bases. The J segment lost 4 bases and the V segment lost 5 bases, leaving 12 bases of the junction unmatched. This CDR3 region has 17 residues. Germline loops: CDR1 SEHNR, CDR2 FQNEAQ (reference sequence). The chain's CDR3 is CASSPPTRTSAYNEQFF. The CDR3 DNA sequence: TGTGCCAGCAGCCCCCCGACCCGGACTAGCGCTTACAATGAGCAGTTCTTC.

This clonotype was seen many times. The chain recombines TRBV6-5 with TRBJ2-1; perhaps TRBD2 as D (5 bases). Germline lookup yields CDR1 MNHEY and CDR2 SVGAGI. There are 16 residues in the CDR3. V lost 0 bases and J lost 8, with 17 bases in between. CDR3: CASSYSLGGIEDEQFF. The CDR3 DNA reads TGTGCCAGCAGTTACTCGTTAGGAGGAATCGAGGATGAGCAGTTCTTC.

This clonotype appeared many times. The rearrangement links TRBV4-1 to TRBJ2-5; 7 bases are shared with TRBD1. This CDR3 region has 13 residues. CDR1 and CDR2 (germline): MGHRA, YSYEKL. Trimming at V came to 4 bases and at J to 5 bases, leaving 4 bases not matched to a gene. DNA for the CDR3: TGCGCCAGCAGCCCTGGGACAGCGGAGACCCAGTACTTC. Residues: CASSPGTAETQYF.

This clonotype was picked up many times. V and J are TRBV4-1 and TRBJ1-5; no definite D call. Germline lookup yields CDR1 MGHRA and CDR2 YSYEKL. Between the trimmed V and J ends, which lost 6 bases and 2 bases, there was a span of 20 bases. The CDR3 is 17 residues long. CDR3 loop: CASRRKTREEGNQPQHF. The CDR3 nucleotides read TGCGCCAGCAGGAGAAAGACGAGGGAAGAAGGCAATCAGCCCCAGCATTTT.

This clonotype appeared many times. V is TRBV12-5 and J is TRBJ2-7; 15 nucleotides agree with TRBD2. V lost 6 bases to trimming and J lost 4 bases; unmatched junction nucleotides: 7. Germline V lookup: CDR1 LGHNT, CDR2 FRNRAP. The CDR3 length is 16 residues. The CDR3 here is CASGTGTSGRKYEQYF. CDR3 nucleotide sequence: TGTGCTAGTGGCACGGGGACTAGCGGGAGGAAGTACGAGCAGTACTTC.

At least ten counts were recorded for this clonotype. This chain joins TRBV2 and TRBJ1-5, with 7 nucleotides matching TRBD1. CDR3 length: 15 amino acids. The junction had 7 bases not matched to a gene; V was cut back by 2 bases and J by 6 bases. Germline V lookup: CDR1 SNHLY, CDR2 FYNNEI. This chain's CDR3 is CASSERKGAGQPQHF. The CDR3 DNA is TGTGCCAGCAGTGAAAGGAAGGGGGCAGGTCAGCCCCAGCATTTT.

The CDR3 loop reads CASSIIGGGFYNEQFF. CDR3 sequence (DNA): TGTGCCAGTAGTATTATCGGAGGGGGCTTCTACAATGAGCAGTTCTTC. The V and J genes are TRBV19 and TRBJ2-1; tentative D call: TRBD1 (7 bases). Germline V CDR1 and CDR2: LNHDA, SQIVND (reference sequence). The V gene lost 3 bases and the J gene lost 3 bases, with 15 bases spanning the gap. CDR3 length: 16 amino acids.

This clonotype was found a few times. The chain is built from TRBV12-3 or TRBV12-4 and TRBJ2-5; D is unclear. The CDR3 is made up of 14 amino acids. Trimming removed 6 bases from V and 3 bases from J, with 14 bases in between. The CDR3 spells CASRGWNHEETQYF. Written as DNA, the CDR3 is TGTGCCAGCAGGGGATGGAACCACGAAGAGACCCAGTACTTC.

There are many counts of this clonotype. The chain joins TRBV20-1 to TRBJ2-1; D might be TRBD2 (6 bases). The V gene lost 3 bases and the J gene lost 1 base, with 16 bases spanning the gap. Germline CDR1 reads DFQATT; CDR2 reads SNEGSKA (reference sequence). The CDR3 totals 16 residues. The CDR3 coding sequence is TGCAGTGCTAGGGAGGTCACCGGGGGTTCCTACAATGAGCAGTTCTTC. Its protein is CSAREVTGGSYNEQFF.

In its sample, this clonotype was seen a few times. The chain links TRBV12-3 or TRBV12-4 to TRBJ2-1; D tentatively fits TRBD1 or TRBD2 (5 bases each). V lost 7 bases, J lost 4 bases, and 17 bases lay in between. The CDR3 has 15 amino acids. CDR3 loop: CASISRSGTYNEQFF. CDR3 DNA sequence: TGTGCCAGCATCTCTCGGTCAGGGACGTACAATGAGCAGTTCTTC.

In this sample, this clonotype turned up many times. The rearrangement uses TRBV5-5 and TRBJ2-5, with 9 bases identical to TRBD2. Germline values: CDR1 SGHKS, CDR2 YYEKEE (reference sequence). CDR3 length equals 17 residues. The V and J ends lost 5 bases and 1 base, in that order; junction bases with no gene match: 12. CDR3 sequence: CASRTRLAEFTQETQYF. CDR3 bases: TGTGCCAGCAGAACTAGACTAGCGGAGTTTACCCAAGAGACCCAGTACTTC.

DNA for the CDR3: TGTGCCAGCAGCCAAGATCGGGGCGGCTACAATGAGCAGTTCTTC. This encodes CASSQDRGGYNEQFF. The J gene is TRBJ2-1, the V gene TRBV3-1; either TRBD1 or TRBD2 may supply D (5 bases each). V gave up 0 bases and J gave up 3 bases, with 9 bases separating them. Germline CDR1 and CDR2: LGHDT and YNNKEL (reference sequence). The CDR3 sequence is 15 residues long.

The chain links TRBV7-2 to TRBJ2-5; possible D gene TRBD2, 7 bases. Germline values: CDR1 SGHTA, CDR2 FQGNSA. The V gene lost 2 bases and the J gene lost 5 bases, with 18 bases spanning the gap. CDR3 size: 16 residues. In DNA, the CDR3 is TGTGCCAGCAGCTTATTCCGACGGGGAGGGGGGGAGACCCAGTACTTC. Protein sequence: CASSLFRRGGGETQYF.

In its sample, this clonotype was seen a few times. This chain uses TRBV30 with TRBJ1-2; 8 bases map to TRBD1. After removal of 3 bases from V and 4 bases from J, the junction contained 10 bases not matched to a gene. CDR1 and CDR2 (germline): GTSNPN, SVGIG (reference sequence). The CDR3 runs to 15 residues. The CDR3 spells CAWRRTGSFSYGYTF. DNA for the CDR3: TGTGCCTGGAGACGGACAGGGTCATTTAGCTATGGCTACACCTTC.

The chain employs TRBV20-1 and TRBJ2-5; 7 bases agree with TRBD2. The ends lost 1 base at V and 5 bases at J; junction bases unmatched: 13. Germline V gene data show CDR1 as DFQATT and CDR2 as SNEGSKA (reference sequence). CDR3 length: 16 amino acids. The CDR3 DNA reads TGCAGTGCTAGAGCCCCTAGCGGTGAGGGTGGGGAGACCCAGTACTTC. It codes for CSARAPSGEGGETQYF.

This clonotype was counted ten times or more. The chain recombines TRBV20-1 with TRBJ2-5; unclear D gene. V lost 6 bases to trimming and J lost 2 bases, with 13 bases between them. This CDR3 has 13 residues. Germline V gives CDR1 DFQATT, CDR2 SNEGSKA (reference sequence). The CDR3 loop reads CSADGPTQETQYF. CDR3 in DNA: TGCAGTGCGGATGGACCAACTCAAGAGACCCAGTACTTC.

This clonotype was picked up many times. V and J are TRBV10-3 and TRBJ2-7, with 10 bases lining up with TRBD2. Germline lookup yields CDR1 ENHRY and CDR2 SYGVKD. With 5 bases clipped from V and 0 bases from J, the junction kept 7 bases outside the gene matches. The length of the CDR3 is 16 residues. Written as DNA, the CDR3 is TGTGCCATCAGTCAGAGTAGCGGGGGGAGCTCCTACGAGCAGTACTTC. Protein product: CAISQSSGGSSYEQYF.

This clonotype has ten or more counts. The chain has TRBV30 and TRBJ2-1, with 11 bases aligning to TRBD2. Germline V CDR1 and CDR2: GTSNPN, SVGIG (reference sequence). After removal of 3 bases from V and 3 bases from J, the junction contained 4 bases not matched to a gene. The CDR3 totals 15 residues. The CDR3 reads CAWRASGGNYNEQFF. The CDR3 region has the DNA TGTGCCTGGAGGGCTAGCGGGGGGAACTACAATGAGCAGTTCTTC.

This clonotype occurred many times. The chain recombines TRBV24-1 with TRBJ2-1; 9 bases are shared with TRBD1. Germline assignment: CDR1 KGHDR and CDR2 SFDVKD. Trimming cost V 5 bases and J 9 bases; bases outside gene matches: 13. This CDR3 comprises 16 residues. This CDR3 reads CATSASLTGGHSEQFF. CDR3 bases: TGTGCCACCAGTGCCTCCTTGACAGGGGGTCATAGTGAGCAGTTCTTC.